This record covers a single T cell receptor beta chain. Its antigen remains unknown. The sample belongs to a study of shared clonotypes between healthy human individuals. Division of CD4+ cells produced a CD45RA+ naive subset and a CD45RA-negative memory subset. The CDR3 loop spans 14 amino acids. J lost 4 bases, V lost 4 bases, and 5 bases had no gene match. CDR1 is LNHDA and CDR2 is SQIVND in the germline V gene (reference sequence). As handled by the study authors: Junction-only sequences without quality scores were provided by ImmunoSEQ, so filtering was different. Sequenced by immunoSEQ multiplex PCR; TCRdb stores in-frame clones only, minus some. D and trimming come from the DNA, and the V and J calls and clone size come from that table. The sample shows around 1.1 million clones, around 78% of them seen only once. Study results and limitations: Of the naive CD4 clonotypes, roughly 5% were shared across a handful of donors. Limited genetic and exposure-history diversity came from having few donors.

The gene calls are TRBV19 and TRBJ2-3; 7 positions match TRBD1. The sample comprised memory CD4+ T cells from PBMCs. The subset: CD45RA-negative fraction. This receptor was obtained from a man between 18 and 35 years old in good health. Some clones in this sample may be carry-over from other donors' samples. CDR3 nucleotides: TGTGCCAGTAGTACCTCGACAGGGCCAGATACGCAGTATTTT. Protein: CASSTSTGPDTQYF. Full variable domain (missing parts from reference TRBV19 and TRBJ2-3): DGGITQSPKYLFRKEGQNVTLSCEQNLNHDAMYWYRQDPGQGLRLIYYSQIVNDFQKGDIAEGYSVSREKKESFPLTVTSAQKNPTAFYLCASSTSTGPDTQYFGPGTRLTVL.